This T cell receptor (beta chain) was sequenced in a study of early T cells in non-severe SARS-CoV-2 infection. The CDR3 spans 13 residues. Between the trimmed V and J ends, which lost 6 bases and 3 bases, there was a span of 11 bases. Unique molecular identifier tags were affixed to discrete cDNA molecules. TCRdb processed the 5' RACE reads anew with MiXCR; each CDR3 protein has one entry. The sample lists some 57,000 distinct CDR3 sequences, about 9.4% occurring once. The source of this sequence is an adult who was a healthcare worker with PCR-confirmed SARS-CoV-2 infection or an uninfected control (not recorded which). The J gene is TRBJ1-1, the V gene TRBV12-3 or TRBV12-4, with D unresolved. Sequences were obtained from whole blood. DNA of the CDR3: TGTGCCAGCAGGATTCATGAGGACACTGAAGCTTTCTTT. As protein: CASRIHEDTEAFF.